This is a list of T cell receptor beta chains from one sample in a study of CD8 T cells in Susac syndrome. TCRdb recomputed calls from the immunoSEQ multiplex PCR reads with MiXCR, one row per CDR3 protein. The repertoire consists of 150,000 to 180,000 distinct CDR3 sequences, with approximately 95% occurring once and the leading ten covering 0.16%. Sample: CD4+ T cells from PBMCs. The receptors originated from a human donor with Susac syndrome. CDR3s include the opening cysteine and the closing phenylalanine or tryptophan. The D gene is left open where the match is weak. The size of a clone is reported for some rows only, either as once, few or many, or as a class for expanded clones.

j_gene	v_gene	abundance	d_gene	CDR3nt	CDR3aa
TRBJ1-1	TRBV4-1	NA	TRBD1	TGCGCCAGCAGCCAACATGGGACAGGGTACACTGAAGCTTTCTTT	CASSQHGTGYTEAFF
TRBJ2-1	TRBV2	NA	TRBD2	TGTGCCAGCAATGCGGGGGAGGACAATGAGCAGTTCTTC	CASNAGEDNEQFF
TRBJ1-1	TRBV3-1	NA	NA	TGTGCCAGCAGCCAAGGGAGGGCAGGGGACACTGAAGCTTTCTTT	CASSQGRAGDTEAFF
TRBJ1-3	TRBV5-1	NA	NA	TGCGCCAGCAGCTTGGATGGCAGGAACTCTGGAAACACCATATATTTT	CASSLDGRNSGNTIYF
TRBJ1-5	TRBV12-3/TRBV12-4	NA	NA	TGTGCCAGCAGCCGAAATCAGGGTTTTCAGCCCCAGCATTTT	CASSRNQGFQPQHF
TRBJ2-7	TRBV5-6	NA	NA	TGTGCCAGCAGCGGTGGGGGGCCTAATGCCTACGAGCAGTACTTC	CASSGGGPNAYEQYF
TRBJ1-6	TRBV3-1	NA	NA	TGTGCCAGCAGCCAACAAGGGCCCGTTAATTCACCCCTCCACTTT	CASSQQGPVNSPLHF
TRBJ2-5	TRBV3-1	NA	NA	TGTGCCAGCAGCCCAAAGACTAGACCAGAGACCCAGTACTTC	CASSPKTRPETQYF
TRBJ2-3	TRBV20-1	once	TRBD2	TGCAGTGCCGAGGGTACCTTGGGCGGGGGGCACGGCACAGATACGCAGTATTTT	CSAEGTLGGGHGTDTQYF
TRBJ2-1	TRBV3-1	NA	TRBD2	TGTGCCAGCAGCCCAGGGACTAGCGGGCGCCATGAGCAGTTCTTC	CASSPGTSGRHEQFF
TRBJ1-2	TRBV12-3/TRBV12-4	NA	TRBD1	TGTGCCAGCAGGAGACAGGGTACAAACTATGGCTACACCTTC	CASRRQGTNYGYTF
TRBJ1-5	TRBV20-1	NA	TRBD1	TGCAGTGCCCCTCCACAGGGGAGTCGGGGCAATCAGCCCCAGCATTTT	CSAPPQGSRGNQPQHF
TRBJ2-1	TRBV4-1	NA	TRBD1	TGCGCCAGCAGCAATCCTCTTGGGGACAGATCCAATGAGCAGTTCTTC	CASSNPLGDRSNEQFF
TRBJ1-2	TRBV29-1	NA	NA	TGCAGCGGACTCGGGGACTATGGCTACACCTTC	CSGLGDYGYTF
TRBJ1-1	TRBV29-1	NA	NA	TGCAGCGTTGAAGACCCGGTACGGGGGACTACTGAAGCTTTCTTT	CSVEDPVRGTTEAFF
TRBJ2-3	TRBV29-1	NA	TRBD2	TGCAGCGGCGGGGGGCCAACAGATACGCAGTATTTT	CSGGGPTDTQYF
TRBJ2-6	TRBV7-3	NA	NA	TGTGCCAGCAGCCTAGTGGGCCGCTCTGGGGCCAACGTCCTGACTTTC	CASSLVGRSGANVLTF
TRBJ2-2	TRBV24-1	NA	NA	TGTGCCACCAGTGATTTAGGGACCGGGGAGCTGTTTTTT	CATSDLGTGELFF
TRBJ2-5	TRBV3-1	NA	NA	TGTGCCAGCAGCCCTTGGGGTCAAGAGACCCAGTACTTC	CASSPWGQETQYF
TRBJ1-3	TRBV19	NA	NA	TGTGCCAGTAGTATTGGAACCGGAGGAAACACCATATATTTT	CASSIGTGGNTIYF
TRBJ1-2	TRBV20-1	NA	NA	TGCAGTGCTAGGAGCCGGGATGGCTACACCTTC	CSARSRDGYTF
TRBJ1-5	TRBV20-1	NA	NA	TGCAGTGCTGCAGACGGATATAGCAATCAGCCCCAGCATTTT	CSAADGYSNQPQHF
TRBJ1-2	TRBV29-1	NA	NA	TGCAGCGTTGCTAGGGACTCTAACTATGGCTACACCTTC	CSVARDSNYGYTF
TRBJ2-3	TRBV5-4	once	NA	TGTGCCAGCAGCGGGCGGGGCCGCACAGATACGCAGTATTTT	CASSGRGRTDTQYF
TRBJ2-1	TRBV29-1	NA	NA	TGCAGCGTTGACGGGGGGGGACAGGGAAGGGTTGGGCAGTTCTTC	CSVDGGGQGRVGQFF
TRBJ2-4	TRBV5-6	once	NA	TGTGCCAGCAGCTTGAGGCACAGCCCTGCCAAAAACATTCAGTACTTC	CASSLRHSPAKNIQYF
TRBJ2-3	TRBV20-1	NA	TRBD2	TGCAGTGCTAGAAAGGCGGGGGTGATCACAGATACGCAGTATTTT	CSARKAGVITDTQYF
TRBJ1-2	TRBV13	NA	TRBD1	TGTGCCAGCAGCTCCGGACAGGGATCGAATGGCTACACCTTC	CASSSGQGSNGYTF
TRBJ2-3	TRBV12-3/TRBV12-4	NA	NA	TGTGCCAGCAGTTTCGGTCAAAGTTCTAGCACAGATACGCAGTATTTT	CASSFGQSSSTDTQYF
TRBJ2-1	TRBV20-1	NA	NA	TGCAGTGCTAGAGATCAAACCCGGTACAATGAGCAGTTCTTC	CSARDQTRYNEQFF